This TCR beta chain was recovered during a study of OX40 agonist ivuxolimab in advanced cancers. Germline values: CDR1 MNHEY, CDR2 SVGAGI. Trimming took 6 bases from V and 12 from J, leaving 5 bases between them. This CDR3 contains 8 residues. Here immunoSEQ multiplex PCR was the method, and the copy in TCRdb shows in-frame clones only, minus some. The sample has 20,000 to 25,000 clones; 84% are singletons. This chain links TRBV6-5 with TRBJ1-1, with D unclear. This TCR was sampled from an adult with an advanced solid tumor such as melanoma, head and neck, liver or kidney cancer. The sequences come from CD4+ or CD8+ T cells sorted from blood, collected in a trial of the OX40 agonist ivuxolimab. The CDR3 sequence: CASRVTFF. The CDR3 region has the DNA TGTGCCAGCAGGGTAACTTTCTTT.